This T cell receptor beta chain was identified during a study of PD-L1 blockade in urothelial cancer (TCRdb year 2017). Concerning the study at large: All patients started therapy around 2014 and received atezolizumab 1,200 mg intravenously every 3 weeks. About 90% of the 29 patients were males with bladder-origin urothelial cancer, and about 60% of the 29 reported a prior smoking history. Patients had an ECOG performance status of 0 or 1 and had received between 0 and 3 prior chemotherapy regimens. Blood samples were analyzed 3 weeks after the start of treatment (second dose) and 6 weeks after the start of treatment. A median of roughly 140,000 T cells and approximately 86,000 unique TCRs was obtained from blood samples, and a median clonality of approximately 0.086 was observed. Somatic, immune and clinical correlates of response to PD-L1 blockade with atezolizumab in urothelial cancer were the focus of an exploratory multi-omic analysis. Pretreatment tumor samples and matched peripheral blood, collected serially before and after atezolizumab treatment, underwent TCR sequencing. Durable clinical benefit meant progression-free survival longer than 6 months, and TCR features were also tested against progression-free and overall survival. In the same patients who had TCR sequencing, pretreatment tumors also underwent whole exome sequencing and RNA sequencing. About 10 patients achieved durable clinical benefit and fewer than 25 did not. Approximately 30 patients had pretreatment blood TCR-seq, some 24 had at least one posttreatment blood collection, and some 24 had tumor TCR-seq. What the study reported, not specific to this receptor: Patients with durable benefit showed greater expansion of tumor-associated TCR clones in peripheral blood 3 weeks after starting treatment (n of about 22, p = 0.022). Because the sample size was small (n ≈ 30) and many exploratory analyses were performed, the results are intended to be hypothesis-generating. Improved progression-free and overall survival was associated with having pretreatment peripheral blood TCR clonality below the median.

Synthetic TCR analog templates were spiked into each PCR to estimate absolute template abundance from read counts. The immunoSEQ assay was used to amplify TCRbeta CDR3 regions from genomic DNA with bias-controlled V and J gene primers. Sequencing of rearranged TCRbeta segments was done at approximately 20X coverage. From the authors' description of their analysis: Sequencing errors were corrected by clustering, and CDR3s were annotated against IMGT so that V, D and J genes could be assigned. Downstream analyses used only productive TCRbeta rearrangements and left out out-of-frame or stop-codon sequences. Clonality was calculated as one minus the Shannon entropy normalized by the log of the number of unique productive sequences. Fisher's exact test with Benjamini-Hochberg correction, using a cutoff of adjusted p below 0.01, was how clones that differed between time points or between blood and tumor were identified. The table was pulled from immuneACCESS by TCRdb, which kept in-frame rearrangements only. Such tables lose some clones; where checked, under half of the loss comes from unresolved V genes, and the rest has no known cause. The V and J calls and the clone size are those of that table, but D and trimming were determined from the DNA. The sample records around 100,000 clones, around 87% of which are singletons. 2% to 2.5% of the sample is taken by the ten largest.

Concerning this clone itself: No cognate antigen has been identified for it. No much larger clone is present one base from it, and per-base qualities are unavailable.

The CDR3 spans 15 residues, from the cysteine through the phenylalanine. This entry keeps only the CDR3 DNA: 45 bases, framed from base 1. V is trimmed back by 3 bases and J by 2 bases, and the junction contains 6 bases that no gene match accounts for. CDR1 and CDR2 were assigned from the germline V gene (reference sequence) as MNHNY and SVGAGI. The sample's time point label, in plain terms: pretreatment peripheral blood. The cohort comprised approximately 30 patients with locally advanced or metastatic urothelial carcinoma treated at Memorial Sloan Kettering on a trial protocol. Peripheral blood mononuclear cells were collected pretreatment and during treatment, with between 1 and 8 total time points per patient. The Qiagen DNeasy Blood extraction kit was used to purify genomic DNA from total PBMCs and from tumor samples. PBMCs were collected pretreatment and during treatment, and were isolated and stored as previously described.

This TCR was recovered from a man aged 60 to 75 with urothelial cancer. This chain is built from TRBV6-6 and TRBJ2-5; 7 of the junction bases match TRBD1. The sample in question was PBMCs, obtained around atezolizumab (anti-PD-L1) treatment. The CDR3 protein is CASSYLRQGQETQYF. The DNA sequence reads TGTGCCAGCAGTTATTTAAGACAGGGTCAAGAGACCCAGTACTTC.